The 20 T cell receptor beta chains below all came from one sample that was sequenced in a study of blood T cell repertoires in COVID-19. The table came from immunoSEQ multiplex PCR; TCRdb's copy has only in-frame clones and leaves some out. The profile shows approximately 410,000 clones, just over 85% of them singletons. The sequenced sample consisted of peripheral blood. These receptors were obtained from a woman between 25 and 40 years old with active or convalescent COVID-19.

The chain employs TRBV5-1 and TRBJ1-5, with TRBD1 matching over 8 bases. With 4 bases clipped from V and 2 bases from J, the junction kept 14 bases outside the gene matches. Germline CDR1 and CDR2: SGHRS and YFSETQ. CDR3 size: 18 residues. The CDR3 sequence: CASSPGQENLGGNQPQHF. Here the CDR3 DNA reads TGCGCCAGCAGCCCGGGACAGGAGAACCTTGGGGGCAATCAGCCCCAGCATTTT.

This clone appeared once. The chain has TRBV5-5 and TRBJ1-2; D remains ambiguous. Germline lookup yields CDR1 SGHKS and CDR2 YYEKEE (reference sequence). The CDR3 is 14 residues long. V was trimmed by 0 bases and J by 2 bases, leaving 8 bases between them. CDR3 region: CASSLEQANYGYTF. The CDR3 DNA follows: TGTGCCAGCAGCTTGGAGCAGGCAAACTATGGCTACACCTTC.

This sequence joins TRBV7-6 and TRBJ1-5; no definite D call. Trimming took off 3 bases at V and 7 bases at J, with 10 bases between the two ends. CDR1 and CDR2 (germline): SGHVS, FNYEAQ. This CDR3 contains 13 residues. Here the CDR3 reads CASSFGSDQPQHF. CDR3 DNA sequence: TGTGCCAGCAGCTTTGGGAGCGACCAGCCCCAGCATTTT.

The rearrangement joins TRBV15 to TRBJ2-3; TRBD1 matches 7 bases. The CDR3 has 16 amino acids. Germline V gives CDR1 LNHNV, CDR2 YYDKDF (reference sequence). V lost 2 bases to trimming and J lost 2 bases; unmatched junction nucleotides: 7. CDR3 region: CATSRSRDSFTDTQYF. The CDR3 DNA reads TGTGCCACCAGCAGATCCCGGGACAGCTTCACAGATACGCAGTATTTT.

In DNA form, the CDR3 reads TGCGCCAGCAGCTCCGGGGTGCTGGGGTTGGACGGCTACACCTTC. Its protein is CASSSGVLGLDGYTF. This chain connects TRBV5-1 to TRBJ1-2; unclear D gene. This CDR3 comprises 15 residues. The germline V gene encodes CDR1 SGHRS and CDR2 YFSETQ. V lost 3 bases to trimming and J lost 8 bases, with 20 bases between them.

This chain connects TRBV30 to TRBJ1-5; the match to TRBD1 covers 8 bases. The CDR3 is 17 residues long. The junction had 12 bases not matched to a gene; V was cut back by 3 bases and J by 2 bases. Germline assignment: CDR1 GTSNPN and CDR2 SVGIG (reference sequence). CDR3 DNA sequence: TGTGCCTGGAGCCTACAGGGGGGAAAGAGGGGCAATCAGCCCCAGCATTTT. Encoded protein: CAWSLQGGKRGNQPQHF.

This clone was recorded a few times. The rearrangement joins TRBV10-3 to TRBJ2-2; TRBD1 aligns across 7 bases. After removal of 3 bases from V and 4 bases from J, the junction contained 5 bases not matched to a gene. The CDR3 runs 15 residues. Germline assignment: CDR1 ENHRY and CDR2 SYGVKD. CDR3 loop: CAISEPRDSTGELFF. As DNA, the CDR3 is TGTGCCATCAGTGAACCCAGGGACAGCACCGGGGAGCTGTTTTTT.

The chain uses TRBV7-8 and TRBJ2-7; TRBD2 matches 11 bases. V shed 1 base and J 3 bases; nucleotides not matched to a gene: 11. This CDR3 has 18 amino acids. The germline V gene has CDR1 SGHVS and CDR2 FQNEAQ. The CDR3 sequence is CASSLVLAGVGRGYEQYF. In DNA form, the CDR3 reads TGTGCCAGCAGCTTAGTACTAGCGGGAGTTGGGAGGGGCTACGAGCAGTACTTC.

V is TRBV30 and J is TRBJ2-3; weak D call: TRBD1 (6 bases). The germline V gene encodes CDR1 GTSNPN and CDR2 SVGIG (reference sequence). This CDR3 comprises 15 residues. V shed 2 bases and J shed 2 bases, with 14 bases lying between them. CDR3 protein: CAWSSGHGNTDTQYF. In DNA, the CDR3 is TGTGCCTGGAGTTCGGGACACGGGAACACAGATACGCAGTATTTT.

This chain joins TRBV10-3 and TRBJ2-1; D is unclear. V lost 8 bases and J 5 bases, leaving 10 bases between the germline ends. CDR1 is ENHRY and CDR2 is SYGVKD in the germline V gene. This CDR3 is 12 amino acids long. The CDR3 nucleotides read TGTGCCATCCCTGCGGCTAACAATGAGCAGTTCTTC. Translated: CAIPAANNEQFF.

This clone came up once. This chain links TRBV25-1 with TRBJ1-1, with D perhaps TRBD1 (5 bases). CDR3 length equals 14 residues. Germline CDR1 and CDR2: MGHDK and SYGVNS. V lost 1 base and J 3 bases, leaving 9 bases between the germline ends. The CDR3: CASSESGGYTEAFF. DNA of the CDR3: TGTGCCAGCAGTGAATCCGGGGGGTACACTGAAGCTTTCTTT. Drawing the rest from reference TRBV25-1 and TRBJ1-1, the complete variable domain is EADIYQTPRYLVIGTGKKITLECSQTMGHDKMYWYQQDPGMELHLIHYSYGVNSTEKGDLSSESTVSRIRTEHFPLTLESARPSHTSQYLCASSESGGYTEAFFGQGTRLTVV.

The rearrangement joins TRBV19 to TRBJ2-1; D perhaps matches TRBD1 (6 bases). V was trimmed by 10 bases and J by 5 bases, leaving 18 bases between them. Germline-derived CDR1 and CDR2 are LNHDA and SQIVND (reference sequence). This CDR3 spans 14 amino acids. The CDR3 spells CATDSDRAHNEQFF. The CDR3 DNA follows: TGTGCCACTGACTCGGACAGAGCTCACAATGAGCAGTTCTTC.

In its sample, this clone was seen a few times. In the same sample, other DNA sequences code for this CDR3. The gene calls are TRBV5-1 and TRBJ1-2; D is ambiguous. The germline gives CDR1 SGHRS, CDR2 YFSETQ. The germline V and J ends were trimmed by 7 bases and 4 bases, with 11 bases remaining between them. The CDR3 consists of 12 residues. This chain's CDR3 is CASSDGGYGYTF. The CDR3 DNA reads as TGCGCCAGCTCTGACGGAGGCTATGGCTACACCTTC.

Only one count was recorded for this clone. This rearrangement joins TRBV5-1 to TRBJ1-1, with no clear D. This CDR3 has 15 amino acids. Between the trimmed V and J ends, which lost 5 bases and 4 bases, there was a span of 18 bases. Per the germline V gene, CDR1 is SGHRS and CDR2 is YFSETQ. DNA for the CDR3: TGCGCCAGCAGATTTTTAGGCGGGGATGGCACTGAAGCTTTCTTT. Translation: CASRFLGGDGTEAFF.

This rearrangement joins TRBV7-6 to TRBJ2-2, with D maybe TRBD1 (6 bases). The CDR3 is 16 amino acids. V was trimmed by 3 bases and J by 0 bases, leaving 11 bases between them. CDR1 and CDR2 from the germline V gene are SGHVS and FNYEAQ. The CDR3 sequence is CASSLLGGANTGELFF. CDR3 nucleotide sequence: TGTGCCAGCAGCTTGCTTGGGGGCGCGAACACCGGGGAGCTGTTTTTT.

This clone was recorded only once. The V call is TRBV6-5, the J call TRBJ2-1, with TRBD2 matching over 9 bases. The trim removed 0 bases at V and 3 bases at J, leaving 3 bases unmatched. The germline V gene has CDR1 MNHEY and CDR2 SVGAGI. The CDR3 contains 16 residues. The CDR3, as DNA: TGTGCCAGCAGTTACTCTAGCGGGAGCGGCTACAATGAGCAGTTCTTC. Encoded protein: CASSYSSGSGYNEQFF.

The gene calls are TRBV11-2 and TRBJ2-7; maybe TRBD2 (6 bases). The germline V gene encodes CDR1 SGHAT and CDR2 FQNNGV. This CDR3 has 15 amino acids. The V end lost 0 bases, the J end lost 3 bases, and 12 bases lay between the germline ends. This CDR3 reads CASSLDREVHYEQYF. The CDR3 region has the DNA TGTGCCAGCAGCTTAGACAGGGAGGTACACTACGAGCAGTACTTC.

V and J are TRBV5-1 and TRBJ1-4; 7 positions match TRBD1. Losses at the gene ends were 5 bases for V and 0 bases for J; bases not matched to a gene: 13. The germline CDR1 and CDR2 sequences are SGHRS and YFSETQ. The CDR3 contains 18 residues. The CDR3 DNA follows: TGCGCCAGCAGATCCGATACCGGGACAGTTGCAACTAATGAAAAACTGTTTTTT. Translating gives CASRSDTGTVATNEKLFF.

The genes are TRBV5-4 and TRBJ2-7; D not certain. This CDR3 region has 13 residues. The germline V and J ends were trimmed by 4 bases and 7 bases, with 15 bases remaining between them. CDR1 and CDR2 (germline): SGHNT, YYREEE (reference sequence). The CDR3 is CASSPDTIGEQYF. The CDR3 coding sequence is TGTGCCAGCAGCCCTGACACGATCGGAGAGCAGTACTTC. Drawing the rest from reference TRBV5-4 and TRBJ2-7, the complete variable domain is ETGVTQSPTHLIKTRGQQVTLRCSSQSGHNTVSWYQQALGQGPQFIFQYYREEENGRGNFPPRFSGLQFPNYSSELNVNALELDDSALYLCASSPDTIGEQYFGPGTRLTVT.

The CDR3 region is CASSIGQGGGPTQHF. The DNA of the CDR3 is TGTGCCAGTAGTATTGGCCAGGGCGGTGGACCGACCCAGCATTTT. V is TRBV19 and J is TRBJ1-5; D is possibly TRBD1 (5 bases). This CDR3 comprises 15 residues. V shed 3 bases and J shed 11 bases, with 20 bases lying between them. The germline V gene encodes CDR1 LNHDA and CDR2 SQIVND (reference sequence).